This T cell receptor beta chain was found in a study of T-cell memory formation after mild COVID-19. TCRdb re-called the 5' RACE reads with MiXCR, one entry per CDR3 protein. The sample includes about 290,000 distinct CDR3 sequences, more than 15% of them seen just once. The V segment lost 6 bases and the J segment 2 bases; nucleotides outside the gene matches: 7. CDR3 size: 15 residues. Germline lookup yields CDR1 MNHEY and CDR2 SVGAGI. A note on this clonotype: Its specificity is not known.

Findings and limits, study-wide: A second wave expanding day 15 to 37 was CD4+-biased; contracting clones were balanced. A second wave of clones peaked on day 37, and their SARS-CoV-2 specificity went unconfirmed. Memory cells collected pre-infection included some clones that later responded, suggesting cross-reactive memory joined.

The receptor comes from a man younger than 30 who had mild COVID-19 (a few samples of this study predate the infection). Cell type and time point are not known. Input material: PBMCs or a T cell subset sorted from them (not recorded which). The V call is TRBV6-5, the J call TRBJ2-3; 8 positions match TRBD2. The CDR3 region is CASRPLSGDTDTQYF. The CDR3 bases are TGTGCCAGCAGACCCCTTAGCGGGGACACAGATACGCAGTATTTT.